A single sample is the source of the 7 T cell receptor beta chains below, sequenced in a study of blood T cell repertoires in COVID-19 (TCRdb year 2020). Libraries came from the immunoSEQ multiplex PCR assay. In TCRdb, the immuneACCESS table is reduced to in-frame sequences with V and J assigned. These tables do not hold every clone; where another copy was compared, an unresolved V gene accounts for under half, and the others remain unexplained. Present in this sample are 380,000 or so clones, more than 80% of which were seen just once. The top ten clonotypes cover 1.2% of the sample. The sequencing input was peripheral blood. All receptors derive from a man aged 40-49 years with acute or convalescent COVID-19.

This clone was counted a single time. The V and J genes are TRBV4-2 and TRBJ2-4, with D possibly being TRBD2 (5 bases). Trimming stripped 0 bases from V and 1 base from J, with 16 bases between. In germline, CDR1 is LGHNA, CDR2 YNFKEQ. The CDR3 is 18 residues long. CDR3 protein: CASSQDRLGRRAKNIQYF. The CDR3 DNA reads TGTGCCAGCAGCCAAGATCGATTGGGAAGGAGGGCCAAAAACATTCAGTACTTC.

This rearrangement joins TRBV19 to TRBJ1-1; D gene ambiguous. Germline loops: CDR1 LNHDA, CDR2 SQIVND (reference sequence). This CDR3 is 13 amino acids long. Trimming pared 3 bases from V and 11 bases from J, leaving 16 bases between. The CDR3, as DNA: TGTGCCAGTAGTATGACGGGTGACGGGATGGCTTTCTTT. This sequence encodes CASSMTGDGMAFF.

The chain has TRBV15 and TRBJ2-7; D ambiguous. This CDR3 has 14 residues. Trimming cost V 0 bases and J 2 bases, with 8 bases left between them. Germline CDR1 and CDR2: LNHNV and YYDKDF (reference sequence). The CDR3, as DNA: TGTGCCACCAGCAGAGACCTCCTTACCTACGAGCAGTACTTC. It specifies CATSRDLLTYEQYF.

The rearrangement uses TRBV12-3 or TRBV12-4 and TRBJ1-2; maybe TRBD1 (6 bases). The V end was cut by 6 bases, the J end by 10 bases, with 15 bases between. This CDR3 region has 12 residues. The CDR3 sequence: CASRTGFGPYTF. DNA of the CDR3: TGTGCCAGCAGAACAGGGTTCGGTCCCTACACCTTC.

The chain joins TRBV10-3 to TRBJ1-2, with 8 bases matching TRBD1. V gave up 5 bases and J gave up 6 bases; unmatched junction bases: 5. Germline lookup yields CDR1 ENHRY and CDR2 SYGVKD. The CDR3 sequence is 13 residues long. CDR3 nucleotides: TGTGCCATCAGTCTTGACAGGGGAGATGGCTACACCTTC. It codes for CAISLDRGDGYTF.

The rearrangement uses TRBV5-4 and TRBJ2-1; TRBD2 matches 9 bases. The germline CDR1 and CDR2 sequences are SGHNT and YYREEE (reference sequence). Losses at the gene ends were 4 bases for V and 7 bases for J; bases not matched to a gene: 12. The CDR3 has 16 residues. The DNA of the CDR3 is TGTGCCAGCAGCAACGAGGGCGGGAGGGCGAATAATGAGCAGTTCTTC. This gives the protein CASSNEGGRANNEQFF.

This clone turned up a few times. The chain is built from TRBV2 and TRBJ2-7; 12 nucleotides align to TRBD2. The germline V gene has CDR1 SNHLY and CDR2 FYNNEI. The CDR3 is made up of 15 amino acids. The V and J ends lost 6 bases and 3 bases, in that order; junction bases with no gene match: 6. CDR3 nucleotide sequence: TGTGCCAGCAGAACGACTAGCGGGAGTTACTACGAGCAGTACTTC. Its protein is CASRTTSGSYYEQYF.